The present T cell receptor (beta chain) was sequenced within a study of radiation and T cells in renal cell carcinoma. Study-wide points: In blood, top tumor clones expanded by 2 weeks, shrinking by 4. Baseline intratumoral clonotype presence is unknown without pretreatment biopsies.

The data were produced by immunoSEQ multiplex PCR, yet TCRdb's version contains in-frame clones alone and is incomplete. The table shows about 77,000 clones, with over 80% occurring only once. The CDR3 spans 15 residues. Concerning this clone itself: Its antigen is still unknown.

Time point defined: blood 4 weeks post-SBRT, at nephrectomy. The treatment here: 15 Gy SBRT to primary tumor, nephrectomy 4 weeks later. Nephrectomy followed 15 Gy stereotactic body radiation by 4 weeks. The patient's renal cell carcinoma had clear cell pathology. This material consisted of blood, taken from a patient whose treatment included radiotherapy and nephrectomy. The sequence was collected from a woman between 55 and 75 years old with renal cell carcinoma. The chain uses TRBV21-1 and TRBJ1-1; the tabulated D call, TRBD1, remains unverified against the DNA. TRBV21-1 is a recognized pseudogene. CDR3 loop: CASSKAGRANTEAFF. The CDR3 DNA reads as TGTGCCAGCAGCAAAGCTGGCAGGGCGAACACTGAAGCTTTCTTT.